The T cell receptor beta chain described here comes from a study of T-cell reconstitution after alpha-beta-depleted transplantation in children. Study results and limitations: In some patients, recipient T cells and intrathymic progenitors surviving conditioning explained high day-60 diversity. A year had passed since transplant, and T-cell counts and diversity by then came mostly from newly produced T cells.

V lost 2 bases to trimming and J lost 4 bases, with 12 bases between them. CDR1 is SEHNR, CDR2 FQNEAQ, per germline (reference sequence). The CDR3 consists of 14 residues. Library preparation (for TCRbeta) was performed with unique molecular identifiers. TCRdb re-derived calls from the PCR reads in MiXCR, one entry per CDR3 protein. This sample has around 960,000 distinct CDR3 sequences, with roughly 31% found just once. This clonotype was detected only a few times. The antigen is unknown. The sequences come from PBMCs, mostly from graft donor cells, collected 360 days after TCRalphabeta/CD19-depleted stem cell transplant. The V gene is TRBV7-9, the J gene TRBJ2-7; tentative D call: TRBD1 (5 bases). This clonotype was obtained from a boy younger than two who had a stem cell transplant for SCID, so the T cells may come from the graft donor. CDR3 loop: CASSLSGLRYEQYF. The DNA for the CDR3 is TGTGCCAGCAGCTTATCAGGGTTGAGGTACGAGCAGTACTTC. The full variable domain, completed using reference TRBV7-9 and TRBJ2-7, is DTGVSQNPRHKITKRGQNVTFRCDPISEHNRLYWYRQTLGQGPEFLTYFQNEAQLEKSRLLSDRFSAERPKGSFSTLEIQRTEQGDSAMYLCASSLSGLRYEQYFGPGTRLTVT.